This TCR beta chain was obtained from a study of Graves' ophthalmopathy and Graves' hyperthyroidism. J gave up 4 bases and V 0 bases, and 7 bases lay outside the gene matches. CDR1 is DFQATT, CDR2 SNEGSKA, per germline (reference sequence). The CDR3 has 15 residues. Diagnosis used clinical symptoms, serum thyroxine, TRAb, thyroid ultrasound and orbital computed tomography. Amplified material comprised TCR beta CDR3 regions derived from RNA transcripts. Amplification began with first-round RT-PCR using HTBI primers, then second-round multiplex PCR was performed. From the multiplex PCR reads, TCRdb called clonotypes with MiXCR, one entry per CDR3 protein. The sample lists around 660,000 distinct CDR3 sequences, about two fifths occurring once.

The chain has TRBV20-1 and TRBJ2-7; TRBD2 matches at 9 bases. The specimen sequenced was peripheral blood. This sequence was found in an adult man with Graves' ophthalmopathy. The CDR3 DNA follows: TGCAGTGCTAGAGATGTTAGCGGGAGACCGTACGAGCAGTACTTC. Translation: CSARDVSGRPYEQYF.